This T cell receptor beta chain was sequenced during a study of PD-1 blockade in mismatch repair-deficient tumors. Assay: immunoSEQ multiplex PCR; the TCRdb copy retains only in-frame clones and omits some. The sample yields over 75,000 clones, around 85% seen once. The CDR3 length is 15 residues. Germline V lookup: CDR1 KGHSH, CDR2 LQKENI. J gave up 8 bases and V 0 bases, and 8 bases lay outside the gene matches. The sequenced sample was peripheral blood, obtained 12 weeks after starting pembrolizumab. The chain is built from TRBV18 and TRBJ1-2; TRBD1 matches 8 bases. The TCR sequence derives from an adult with mismatch repair-deficient cancer. The CDR3 DNA follows: TGTGCCAGCTCACCACCAGGACAGGGTTACGGAGGCTACACCTTC. It encodes CASSPPGQGYGGYTF.